The clone carrying this TCR beta chain has more than one count but fewer than ten. The sample comes from a study of blood T cell repertoires in COVID-19. Study-wide context: The United States, Italy and Spain supplied acute and convalescent COVID-19 samples. In each case, the material was cDNA or gDNA derived from T cells, B-cell-depleted T cells, or PBMCs.

The length of the CDR3 is 15 residues. V lost 0 bases and J lost 6; bases outside the gene matches: 5. The V gene's germline CDR1 is SGHNT and CDR2 YYREEE (reference sequence). The authors' processing: Reference gene primer amplification in the assay estimated nucleated cell counts. Clones were sequenced by immunoSEQ multiplex PCR, and TCRdb holds only the in-frame ones, with some missing. V, J and clone size are those of that table, while D and trimming were read from the DNA. This sample has 85,000 to 100,000 clones, with about nine tenths found just once. The J gene is TRBJ2-1, the V gene TRBV5-4; 8 bases fit TRBD2. This clonotype was sampled from a man in his 60s with acute or convalescent COVID-19. Sequenced material: peripheral blood. CDR3 sequence reads: CASSLASGLFNEQFF. In DNA, the CDR3 is TGTGCCAGCAGCTTGGCTAGCGGGTTATTCAATGAGCAGTTCTTC.